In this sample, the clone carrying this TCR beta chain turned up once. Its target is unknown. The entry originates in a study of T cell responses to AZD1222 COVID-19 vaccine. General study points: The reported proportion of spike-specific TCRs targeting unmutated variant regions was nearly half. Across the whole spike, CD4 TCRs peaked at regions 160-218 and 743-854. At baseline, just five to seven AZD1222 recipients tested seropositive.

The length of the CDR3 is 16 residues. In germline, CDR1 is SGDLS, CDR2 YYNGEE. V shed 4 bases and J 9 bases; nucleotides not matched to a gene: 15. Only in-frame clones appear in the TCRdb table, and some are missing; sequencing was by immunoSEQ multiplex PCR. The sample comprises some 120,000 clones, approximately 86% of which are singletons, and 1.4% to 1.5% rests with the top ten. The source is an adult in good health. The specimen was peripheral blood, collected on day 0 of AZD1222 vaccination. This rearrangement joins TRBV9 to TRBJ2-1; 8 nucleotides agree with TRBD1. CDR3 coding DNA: TGTGCCAGCAGCCCCCAGGGGGGCAGGGGGCAAGGTGAGCAGTTCTTC. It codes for CASSPQGGRGQGEQFF.